This is a list of T cell receptor beta chains from one sample in a study of shared clonotypes between healthy human individuals. Sequencing was performed with immunoSEQ multiplex PCR; in TCRdb, only in-frame clones are kept and a portion is missing. The data contain roughly 410,000 clones, around 96% of them singletons. The sample was memory CD8+ T cells sorted from blood. These receptors came from a man younger than 40 in good health. The CDR3 runs from the conserved cysteine through the conserved F or W.

CDR3 protein	V gene	J gene
CASTRGLEKETQYF	TRBV5-1	TRBJ2-5
CASSIDRGRSLQPQHF	TRBV19	TRBJ1-5
CASSIGQAKETQYF	TRBV5-1	TRBJ2-5
CASSLSWTFRGHYNEQFF	TRBV7-9	TRBJ2-1
CASSSLSSGALYEQYF	TRBV28	TRBJ2-7
CASSVQGTGELFF	TRBV10-2	TRBJ2-2
CSVANNEQFF	TRBV29-1	TRBJ2-1
CASSPSPGQGAGELFF	TRBV28	TRBJ2-2
CASSLVKKNTEAFF	TRBV7-9	TRBJ1-1
CASCRDRDIYEQYF	TRBV28	TRBJ2-7
CASSLVVGGITDTQYF	TRBV7-2	TRBJ2-3
CASSQVAGGGYQPQHF	TRBV4-1	TRBJ1-5
CASSDASGSIYEQYF	TRBV25-1	TRBJ2-7
CASSSAGYPFPAFF	TRBV27	TRBJ1-1
CASSVGRSSTDTQYF	TRBV25-1	TRBJ2-3
CASSKRVVGHEQYF	TRBV21-1	TRBJ2-7
CASSLRVDLAKNIQYF	TRBV19	TRBJ2-4
CASSSWGGGMFF	TRBV28	TRBJ1-4